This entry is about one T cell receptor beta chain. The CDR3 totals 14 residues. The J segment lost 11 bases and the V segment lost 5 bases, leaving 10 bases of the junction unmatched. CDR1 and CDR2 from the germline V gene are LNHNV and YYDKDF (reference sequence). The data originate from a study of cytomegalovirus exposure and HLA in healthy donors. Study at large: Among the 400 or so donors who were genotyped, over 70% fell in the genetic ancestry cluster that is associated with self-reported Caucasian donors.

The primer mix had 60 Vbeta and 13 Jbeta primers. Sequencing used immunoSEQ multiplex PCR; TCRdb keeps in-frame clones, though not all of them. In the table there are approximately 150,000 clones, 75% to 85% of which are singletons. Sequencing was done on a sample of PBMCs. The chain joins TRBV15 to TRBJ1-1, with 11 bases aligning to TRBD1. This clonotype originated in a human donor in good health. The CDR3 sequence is CATSLGRDRGSAFF. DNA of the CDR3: TGTGCCACCAGCTTGGGCCGGGACAGGGGGTCGGCTTTCTTT.